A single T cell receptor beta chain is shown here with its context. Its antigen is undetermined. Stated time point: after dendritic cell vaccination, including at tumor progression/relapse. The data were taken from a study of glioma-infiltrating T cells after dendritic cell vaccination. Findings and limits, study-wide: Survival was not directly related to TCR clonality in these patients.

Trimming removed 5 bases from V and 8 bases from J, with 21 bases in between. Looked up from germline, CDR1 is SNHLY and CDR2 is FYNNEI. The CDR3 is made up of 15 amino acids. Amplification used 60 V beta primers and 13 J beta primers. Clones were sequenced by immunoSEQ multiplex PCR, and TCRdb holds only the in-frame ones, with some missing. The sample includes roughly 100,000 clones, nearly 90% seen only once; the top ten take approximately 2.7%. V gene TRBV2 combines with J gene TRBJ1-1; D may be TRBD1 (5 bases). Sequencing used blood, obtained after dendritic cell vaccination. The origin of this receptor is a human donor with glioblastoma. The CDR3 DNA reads TGTGCCAGCAGTCAAAACCCGTGGGGGGGATCGGAAGCTTTCTTT. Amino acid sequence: CASSQNPWGGSEAFF.